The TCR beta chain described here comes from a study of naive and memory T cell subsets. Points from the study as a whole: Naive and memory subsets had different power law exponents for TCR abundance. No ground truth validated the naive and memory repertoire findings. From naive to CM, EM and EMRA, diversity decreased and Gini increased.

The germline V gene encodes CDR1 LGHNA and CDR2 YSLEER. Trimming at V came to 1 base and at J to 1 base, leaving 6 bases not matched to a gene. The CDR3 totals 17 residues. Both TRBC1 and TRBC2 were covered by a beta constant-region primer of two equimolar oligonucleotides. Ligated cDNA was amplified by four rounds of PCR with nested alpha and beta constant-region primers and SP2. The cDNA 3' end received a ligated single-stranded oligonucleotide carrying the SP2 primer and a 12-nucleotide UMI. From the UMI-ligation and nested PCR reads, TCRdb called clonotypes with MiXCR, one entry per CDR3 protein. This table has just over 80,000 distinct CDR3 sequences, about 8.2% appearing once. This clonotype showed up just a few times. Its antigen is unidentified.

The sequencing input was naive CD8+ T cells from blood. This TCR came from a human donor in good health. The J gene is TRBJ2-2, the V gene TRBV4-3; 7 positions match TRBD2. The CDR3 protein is CASSQVAVAGNTGELFF. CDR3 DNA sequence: TGCGCCAGCAGCCAAGTGGCTGTAGCGGGGAACACCGGGGAGCTGTTTTTT.